The clone carrying this T cell receptor beta chain was counted many times. Its target is not known. TCRdb reanalysed the 5' RACE reads using MiXCR and keeps one entry per CDR3 protein. The repertoire holds around 150,000 distinct CDR3 sequences, with 6% to 7.5% as singletons. The sample is drawn from a study of T cells after yellow fever vaccination. Study background: Libraries from low-cell-number fractions were prepared with the SMART-Seq v4 Ultra Low Input RNA kit. Findings and limits, study-wide: Relatively few clonotypes were ones that appeared in both CD4 and CD8 compartments.

V lost 8 bases, J lost 2 bases, and 9 bases lay in between. The CDR3 runs to 12 residues. Germline CDR1 and CDR2: MNHEY and SVGEGT. The specimen comprised CD4+ T cells sorted from PBMCs, sampled less than 6 days after the first yellow fever vaccination. The sequence was obtained from a man between 18 and 35 years old who received the YFV17D yellow fever vaccine. The V call is TRBV6-2 or TRBV6-3, the J call TRBJ1-1; no reliable D call. This CDR3 reads CASGLENTEAFF. The CDR3 DNA reads TGTGCCAGCGGCCTGGAAAACACTGAAGCTTTCTTT.